This is a list of T cell receptor beta chains from one sample in a study of blood T cell repertoires in COVID-19. The data were produced by immunoSEQ multiplex PCR, yet TCRdb's version contains in-frame clones alone and is incomplete. The table includes about 220,000 clones, less than 90% detected once. The sequenced sample consisted of peripheral blood. These receptors all come from a man aged 35 to 55 with acute or convalescent COVID-19. CDR3s include the opening cysteine and the closing phenylalanine or tryptophan. Fields, in order: clone size, D gene, J gene, V gene, CDR3 DNA, CDR3 protein. A D gene is named only where the DNA matches it firmly. Clone sizes are given selectively: once, few, many, or a class where the clone is expanded.

>-|TRBD1|TRBJ1-2|TRBV27
TGTGCCAGCAGTTTAACAGCAGGGGGCTACTATGGCTACACCTTC
CASSLTAGGYYGYTF
>-|TRBD2|TRBJ2-7|TRBV6-2/TRBV6-3
TGTGCCAGCAGTACCGGGGTAGCGGGACCATACGAGCAGTACTTC
CASSTGVAGPYEQYF
>-|-|TRBJ2-3|TRBV11-3
TGTGCCAGCAACAAGGGGTACGGGAGCGATACGCAGTATTTT
CASNKGYGSDTQYF
>-|TRBD1|TRBJ1-2|TRBV20-1
TGCAGTGCTAGTCCACGGACAGGGGGCATCTATGGCTACACCTTC
CSASPRTGGIYGYTF
>-|-|TRBJ1-6|TRBV4-1
TGCGCCAGCAGCCAACCCCACCTTGGAGGGAATTCACCCCTCCACTTT
CASSQPHLGGNSPLHF
>once|-|TRBJ2-7|TRBV21-1
TGTGCCAGCCTATCAGGGGGACAGATACACTACGAGCAGTACTTC
CASLSGGQIHYEQYF
>few|TRBD1|TRBJ1-1|TRBV19
TGTGCCACCAGTCCGGGACAGGAGGGGCCCAGCACTGAAGCTTTCTTT
CATSPGQEGPSTEAFF
>-|TRBD2|TRBJ2-5|TRBV4-1
TGCGCCAGCAGCCCTTCTAGCGGGAGTGGTGAGACCCAGTACTTC
CASSPSSGSGETQYF
>-|-|TRBJ2-5|TRBV6-5
TGTGCCAGCAGCCCCCCAGGGGCAGAGACCCAGTACTTC
CASSPPGAETQYF
>-|TRBD1|TRBJ2-1|TRBV18
TGTGCCAGCTCAAGACAGGGATTTGGGAATGAGCAGTTCTTC
CASSRQGFGNEQFF
>once|TRBD1|TRBJ2-2|TRBV7-2
TGTGCCAGCAGCAAACAGGGGGCGGACACCGGGGAGCTGTTTTTT
CASSKQGADTGELFF
>-|TRBD1|TRBJ2-1|TRBV5-1
TGCGCCAGCAGCCCCGGGACAGGGTACAATGAGCAGTTCTTC
CASSPGTGYNEQFF
>-|TRBD2|TRBJ2-7|TRBV10-2
TGCGCCAGCCGACTAGCGGGAGGGGACGAGCAGTACTTC
CASRLAGGDEQYF
>-|TRBD2|TRBJ2-3|TRBV6-1
TGTGCCAGCAGTGATGTGGCGCTAGCGGGATCAGATACGCAGTATTTT
CASSDVALAGSDTQYF
>-|TRBD2|TRBJ2-7|TRBV2
TGTGCCAGCAGTGTTGGGCGGGAGGAGATCTACGAGCAGTACTTC
CASSVGREEIYEQYF
>-|-|TRBJ1-6|TRBV7-6
TGTGCCAGCAGCCCGTTGCAGGGAAGGCATTCACCCCTCCACTTT
CASSPLQGRHSPLHF
>-|TRBD1|TRBJ2-2|TRBV5-4
TGTGCCAGCAGCAACCCCGACAGGGGTACCGGGGAGCTGTTTTTT
CASSNPDRGTGELFF
>-|TRBD2|TRBJ2-7|TRBV13
TGTGCCAGCAGCTTTGGGCTAGCGGGAGTAAGGGAGCAGTACTTC
CASSFGLAGVREQYF